The T cell receptor beta chain under discussion was sequenced for a study of a mutant IDH1 vaccine in newly diagnosed glioma. Study in general: Every participant had undergone radiotherapy, temozolomide, or both before, and most underwent both.

V gave up 5 bases and J gave up 12 bases; unmatched junction bases: 15. This CDR3 contains 15 residues. Germline V gives CDR1 LNHDA, CDR2 SQIVND (reference sequence). This clone was counted a single time. Assay used: immunoSEQ multiplex PCR; TCRdb lists only in-frame clones, some missing. The sample gives some 95,000 clones, around 80% of which show up once; over 6.5% is in the top ten. Time point defined: baseline, week 1 (first vaccination visit). The sample's treatment: pre-vaccination baseline after standard-of-care therapy. This chain links TRBV19 with TRBJ2-1; 8 bases align to TRBD1. The clonotype originates from a man aged 35 to 55 with glioma. The sample consisted of PBMCs, taken from a glioma patient treated with radiotherapy, temozolomide or both. CDR3 sequence: CASSQGQGPALGQFF. As DNA, the CDR3 is TGTGCCAGTAGTCAAGGACAGGGACCAGCACTGGGGCAGTTCTTC.